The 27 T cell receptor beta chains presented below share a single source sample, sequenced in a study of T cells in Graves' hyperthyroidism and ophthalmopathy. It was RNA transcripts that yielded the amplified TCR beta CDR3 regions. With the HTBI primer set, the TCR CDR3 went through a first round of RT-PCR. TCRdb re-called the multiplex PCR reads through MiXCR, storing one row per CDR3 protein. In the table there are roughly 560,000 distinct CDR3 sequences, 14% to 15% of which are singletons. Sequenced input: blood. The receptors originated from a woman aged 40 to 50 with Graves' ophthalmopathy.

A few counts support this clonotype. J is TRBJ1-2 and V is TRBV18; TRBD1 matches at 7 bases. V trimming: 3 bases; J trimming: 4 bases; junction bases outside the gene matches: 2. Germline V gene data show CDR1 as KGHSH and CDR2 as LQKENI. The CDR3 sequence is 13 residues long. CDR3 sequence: CASSPRDSYGYTF. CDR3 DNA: TGTGCCAGCTCACCCCGGGACAGCTATGGCTACACCTTC.

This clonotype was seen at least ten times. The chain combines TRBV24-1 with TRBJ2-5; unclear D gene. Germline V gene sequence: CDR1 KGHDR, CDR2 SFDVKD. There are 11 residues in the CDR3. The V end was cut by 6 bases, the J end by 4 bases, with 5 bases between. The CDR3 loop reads CATSSRETQYF. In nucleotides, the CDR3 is TGTGCCACCAGTTCGAGAGAGACCCAGTACTTC.

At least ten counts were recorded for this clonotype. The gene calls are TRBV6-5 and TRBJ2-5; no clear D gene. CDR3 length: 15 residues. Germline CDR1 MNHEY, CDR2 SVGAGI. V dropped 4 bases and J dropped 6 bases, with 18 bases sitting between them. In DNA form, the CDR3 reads TGTGCCAGCAGTTCGAAAGACTCGAAGGAGAAGACCCAGTACTTC. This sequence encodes CASSSKDSKEKTQYF.

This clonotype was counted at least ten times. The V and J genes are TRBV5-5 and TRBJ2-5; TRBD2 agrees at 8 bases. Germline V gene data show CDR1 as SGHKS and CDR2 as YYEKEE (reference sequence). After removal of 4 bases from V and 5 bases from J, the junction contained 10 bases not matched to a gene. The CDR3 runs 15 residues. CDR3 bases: TGTGCCAGCAGCGGACAACGGGGGGGTCGCGAGACCCAGTACTTC. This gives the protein CASSGQRGGRETQYF.

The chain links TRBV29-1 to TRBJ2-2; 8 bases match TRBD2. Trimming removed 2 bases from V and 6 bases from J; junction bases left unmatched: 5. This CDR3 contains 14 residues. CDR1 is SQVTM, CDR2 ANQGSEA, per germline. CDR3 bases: TGCAGCGTTGAAATGGGAGCGGGAGCCGGGGAGCTGTTTTTT. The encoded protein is CSVEMGAGAGELFF.

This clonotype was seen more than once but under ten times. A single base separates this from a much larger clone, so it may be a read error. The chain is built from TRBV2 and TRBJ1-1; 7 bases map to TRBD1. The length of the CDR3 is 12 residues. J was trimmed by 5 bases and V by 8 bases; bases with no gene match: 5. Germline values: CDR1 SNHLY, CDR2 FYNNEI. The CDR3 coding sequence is TGTGCCAGCGGAGGGGGCCGGACTGAAGCTTTCTTT. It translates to CASGGGRTEAFF.

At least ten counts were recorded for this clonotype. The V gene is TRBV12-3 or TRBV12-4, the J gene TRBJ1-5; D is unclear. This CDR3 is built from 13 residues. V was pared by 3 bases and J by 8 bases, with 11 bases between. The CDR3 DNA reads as TGTGCCAGCAGTTTTGGTTCCGACAAGCCCCAGCATTTT. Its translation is CASSFGSDKPQHF.

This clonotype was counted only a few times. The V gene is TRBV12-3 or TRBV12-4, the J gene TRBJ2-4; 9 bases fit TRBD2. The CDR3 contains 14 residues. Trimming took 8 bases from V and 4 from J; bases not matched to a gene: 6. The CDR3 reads CASSLAGQKNIQYF. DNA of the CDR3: TGTGCCAGCTCCCTAGCGGGACAAAAAAACATTCAGTACTTC.

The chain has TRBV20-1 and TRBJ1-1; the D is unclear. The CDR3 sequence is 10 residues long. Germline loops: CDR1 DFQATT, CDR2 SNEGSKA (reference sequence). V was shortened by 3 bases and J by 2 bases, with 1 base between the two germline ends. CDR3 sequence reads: CSASNTEAFF. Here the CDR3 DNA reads TGCAGTGCTAGTAACACTGAAGCTTTCTTT.

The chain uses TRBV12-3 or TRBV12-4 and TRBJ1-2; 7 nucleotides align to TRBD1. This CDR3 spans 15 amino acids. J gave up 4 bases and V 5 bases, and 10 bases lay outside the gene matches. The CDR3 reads CASSRRQGRGYGYTF. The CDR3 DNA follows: TGTGCCAGCAGTCGTCGACAGGGCAGGGGCTATGGCTACACCTTC.

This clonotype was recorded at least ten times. The CDR3 reads CASSVGAGLDTEAFF. The CDR3 nucleotides are TGTGCCAGCAGCGTAGGGGCTGGGTTGGACACTGAAGCTTTCTTT. This sequence joins TRBV9 and TRBJ1-1; D unclear. Per the germline V gene, CDR1 is SGDLS and CDR2 is YYNGEE. The germline V and J ends were trimmed by 0 bases and 3 bases, with 12 bases remaining between them. The CDR3 loop spans 15 amino acids.

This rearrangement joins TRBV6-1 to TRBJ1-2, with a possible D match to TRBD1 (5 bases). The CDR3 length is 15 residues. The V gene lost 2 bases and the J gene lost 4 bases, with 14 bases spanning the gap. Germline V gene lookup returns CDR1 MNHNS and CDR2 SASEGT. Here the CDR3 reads CASSELGRNLYGYTF. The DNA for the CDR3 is TGTGCCAGCAGTGAATTGGGACGGAATCTCTATGGCTACACCTTC.

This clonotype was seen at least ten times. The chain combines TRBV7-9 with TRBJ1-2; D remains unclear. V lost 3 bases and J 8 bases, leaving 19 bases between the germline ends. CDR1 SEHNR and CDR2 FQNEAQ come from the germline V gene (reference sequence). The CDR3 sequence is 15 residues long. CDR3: CASSLGLRGGRGYTF. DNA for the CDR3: TGTGCCAGCAGCTTGGGATTACGAGGCGGTCGAGGCTACACCTTC.

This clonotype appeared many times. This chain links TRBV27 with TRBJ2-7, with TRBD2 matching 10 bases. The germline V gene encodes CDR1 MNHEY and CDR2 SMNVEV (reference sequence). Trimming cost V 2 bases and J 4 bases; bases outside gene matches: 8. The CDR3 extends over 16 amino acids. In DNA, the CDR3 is TGTGCCAGCAGTTTAGGTCTAGCGGGAGTTGCGTACGAGCAGTACTTC. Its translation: CASSLGLAGVAYEQYF.

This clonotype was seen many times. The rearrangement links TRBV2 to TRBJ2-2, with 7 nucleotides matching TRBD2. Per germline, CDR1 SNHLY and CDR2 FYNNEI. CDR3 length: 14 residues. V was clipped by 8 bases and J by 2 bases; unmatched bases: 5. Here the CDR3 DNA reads TGTGCCAGCCGACTAGCCGGAAACACCGGGGAGCTGTTTTTT. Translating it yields CASRLAGNTGELFF.

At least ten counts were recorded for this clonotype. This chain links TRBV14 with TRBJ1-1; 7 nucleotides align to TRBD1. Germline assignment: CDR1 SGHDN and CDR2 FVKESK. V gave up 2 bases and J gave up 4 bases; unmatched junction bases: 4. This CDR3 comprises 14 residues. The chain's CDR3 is CASSQLQGSTEAFF. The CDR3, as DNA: TGTGCCAGCAGCCAATTACAGGGGTCCACTGAAGCTTTCTTT.

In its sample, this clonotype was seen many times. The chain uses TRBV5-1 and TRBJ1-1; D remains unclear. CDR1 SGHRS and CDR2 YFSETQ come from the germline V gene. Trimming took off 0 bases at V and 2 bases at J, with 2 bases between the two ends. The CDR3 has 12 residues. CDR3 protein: CASSLDNTEAFF. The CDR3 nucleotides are TGCGCCAGCAGCTTGGACAACACTGAAGCTTTCTTT.

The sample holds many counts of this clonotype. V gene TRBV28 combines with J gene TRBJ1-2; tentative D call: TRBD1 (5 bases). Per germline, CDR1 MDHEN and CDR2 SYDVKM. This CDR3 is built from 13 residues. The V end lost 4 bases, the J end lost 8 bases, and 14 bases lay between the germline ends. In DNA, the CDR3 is TGTGCCAGCAGTTCACCGGGACGAGGGGGCTACACCTTC. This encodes CASSSPGRGGYTF.

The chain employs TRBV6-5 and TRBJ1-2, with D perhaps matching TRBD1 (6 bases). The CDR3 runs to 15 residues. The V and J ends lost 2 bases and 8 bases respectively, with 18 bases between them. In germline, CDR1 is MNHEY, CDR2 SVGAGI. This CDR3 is CASSYPTGGAGGYTF. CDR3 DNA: TGTGCCAGCAGTTACCCAACCGGGGGCGCGGGCGGCTACACCTTC.

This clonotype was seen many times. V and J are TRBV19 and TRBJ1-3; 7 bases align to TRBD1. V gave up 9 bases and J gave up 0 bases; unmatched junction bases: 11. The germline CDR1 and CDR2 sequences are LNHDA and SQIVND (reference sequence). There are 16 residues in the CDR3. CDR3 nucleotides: TGTGCCAGCACGGGACAGATTACTGTCTCTGGAAACACCATATATTTT. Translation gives CASTGQITVSGNTIYF.

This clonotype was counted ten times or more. CDR3 nucleotides: TGTGCCAGTAGTATGGGCAGGGGAGGGAACAATCAGCCCCAGCATTTT. Translated, it gives CASSMGRGGNNQPQHF. V is TRBV19 and J is TRBJ1-5; a possible D gene is TRBD1 (6 bases). CDR1 is LNHDA and CDR2 is SQIVND in the germline V gene (reference sequence). V was pared by 3 bases and J by 3 bases, with 15 bases between. The CDR3 loop spans 16 amino acids.

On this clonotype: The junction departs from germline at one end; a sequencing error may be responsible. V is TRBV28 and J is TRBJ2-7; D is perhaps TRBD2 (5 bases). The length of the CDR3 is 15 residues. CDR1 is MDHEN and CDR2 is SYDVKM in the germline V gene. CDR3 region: CASSLVEGLSYDQYF. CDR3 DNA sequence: TGTGCCAGCAGTCTAGTAGAAGGACTCTCCTACGATCAGTACTTC.

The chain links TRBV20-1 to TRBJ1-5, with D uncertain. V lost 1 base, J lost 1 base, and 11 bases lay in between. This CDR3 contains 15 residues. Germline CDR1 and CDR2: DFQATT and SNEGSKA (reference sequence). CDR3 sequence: CSARGTWGSNQPQHF. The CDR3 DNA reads TGCAGTGCTAGAGGGACCTGGGGAAGCAATCAGCCCCAGCATTTT.

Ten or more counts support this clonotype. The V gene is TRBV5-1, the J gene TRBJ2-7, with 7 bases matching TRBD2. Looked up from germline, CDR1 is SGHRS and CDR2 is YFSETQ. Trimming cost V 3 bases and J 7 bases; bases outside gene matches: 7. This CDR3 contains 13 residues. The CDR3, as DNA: TGCGCCAGCAGCTGGGGCGGGAGCGGGGAGCAGTACTTC. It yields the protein CASSWGGSGEQYF.

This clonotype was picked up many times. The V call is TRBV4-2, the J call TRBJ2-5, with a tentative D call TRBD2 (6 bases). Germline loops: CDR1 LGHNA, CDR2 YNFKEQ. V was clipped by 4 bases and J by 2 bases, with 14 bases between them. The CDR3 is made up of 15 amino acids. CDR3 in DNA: TGTGCCAGCAGCCGGGTCCTAGCGACTCAAGAGACCCAGTACTTC. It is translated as CASSRVLATQETQYF.

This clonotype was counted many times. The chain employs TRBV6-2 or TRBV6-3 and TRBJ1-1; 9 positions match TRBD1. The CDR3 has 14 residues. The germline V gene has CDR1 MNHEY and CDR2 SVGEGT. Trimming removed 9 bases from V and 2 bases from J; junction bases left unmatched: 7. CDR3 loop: CASSRDRVNTEAFF. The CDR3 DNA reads TGTGCCAGTAGTAGGGACAGGGTCAACACTGAAGCTTTCTTT.

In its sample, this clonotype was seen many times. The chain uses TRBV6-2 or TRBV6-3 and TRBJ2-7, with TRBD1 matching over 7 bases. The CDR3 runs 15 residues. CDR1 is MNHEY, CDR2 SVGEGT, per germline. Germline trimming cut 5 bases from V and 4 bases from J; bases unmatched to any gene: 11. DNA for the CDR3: TGTGCCAGCAGTCCTAGGGGGCTGTCACCTTACGAGCAGTACTTC. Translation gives CASSPRGLSPYEQYF.